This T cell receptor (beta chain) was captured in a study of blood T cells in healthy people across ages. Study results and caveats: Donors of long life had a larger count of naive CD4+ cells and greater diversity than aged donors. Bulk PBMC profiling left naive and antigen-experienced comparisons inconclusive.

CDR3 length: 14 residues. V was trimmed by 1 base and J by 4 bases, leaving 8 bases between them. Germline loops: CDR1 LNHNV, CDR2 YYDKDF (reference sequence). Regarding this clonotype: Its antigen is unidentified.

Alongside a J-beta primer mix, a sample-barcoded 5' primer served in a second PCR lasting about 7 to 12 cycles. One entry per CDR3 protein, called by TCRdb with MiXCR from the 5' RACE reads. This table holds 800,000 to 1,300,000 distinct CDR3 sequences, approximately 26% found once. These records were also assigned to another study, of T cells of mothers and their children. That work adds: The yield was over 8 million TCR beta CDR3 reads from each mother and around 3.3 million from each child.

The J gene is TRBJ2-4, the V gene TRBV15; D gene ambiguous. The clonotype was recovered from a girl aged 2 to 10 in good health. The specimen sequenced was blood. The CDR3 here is CATSRGRKKNIQYF. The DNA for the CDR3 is TGTGCCACCAGCAGAGGCAGGAAAAAAAACATTCAGTACTTC. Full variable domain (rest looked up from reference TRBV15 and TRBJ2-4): DAMVIQNPRYQVTQFGKPVTLSCSQTLNHNVMYWYQQKSSQAPKLLFHYYDKDFNNEADTPDNFQSRRPNTSFCFLDIRSPGLGDTAMYLCATSRGRKKNIQYFGAGTRLSVL.